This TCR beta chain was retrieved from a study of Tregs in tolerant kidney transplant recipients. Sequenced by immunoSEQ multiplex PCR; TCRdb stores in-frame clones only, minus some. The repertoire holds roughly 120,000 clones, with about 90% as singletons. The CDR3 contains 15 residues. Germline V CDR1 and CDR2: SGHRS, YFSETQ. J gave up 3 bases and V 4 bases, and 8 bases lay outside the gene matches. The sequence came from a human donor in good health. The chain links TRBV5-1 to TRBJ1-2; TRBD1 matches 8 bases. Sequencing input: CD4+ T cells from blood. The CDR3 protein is CASSPHRGTYYGYTF. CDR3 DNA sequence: TGCGCCAGCAGCCCACACAGGGGGACCTACTATGGCTACACCTTC.